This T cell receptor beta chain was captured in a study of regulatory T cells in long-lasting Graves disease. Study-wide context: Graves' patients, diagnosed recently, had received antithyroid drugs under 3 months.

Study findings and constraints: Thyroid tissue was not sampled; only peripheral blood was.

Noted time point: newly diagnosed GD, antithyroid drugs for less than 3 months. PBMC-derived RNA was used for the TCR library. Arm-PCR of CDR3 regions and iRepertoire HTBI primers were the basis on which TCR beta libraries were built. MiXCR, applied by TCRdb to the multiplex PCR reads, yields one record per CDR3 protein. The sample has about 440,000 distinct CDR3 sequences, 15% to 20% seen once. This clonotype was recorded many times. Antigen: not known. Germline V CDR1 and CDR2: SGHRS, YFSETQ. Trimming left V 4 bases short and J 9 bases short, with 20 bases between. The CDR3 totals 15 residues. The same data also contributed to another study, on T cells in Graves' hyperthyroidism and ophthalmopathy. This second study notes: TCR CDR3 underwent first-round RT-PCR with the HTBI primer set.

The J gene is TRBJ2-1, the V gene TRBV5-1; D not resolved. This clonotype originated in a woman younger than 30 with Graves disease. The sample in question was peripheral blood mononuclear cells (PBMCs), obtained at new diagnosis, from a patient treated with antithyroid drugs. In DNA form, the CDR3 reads TGCGCCAGCAGCCTAACGCTCGCTGAGGTTGCTGAGCAGTTCTTC. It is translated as CASSLTLAEVAEQFF.